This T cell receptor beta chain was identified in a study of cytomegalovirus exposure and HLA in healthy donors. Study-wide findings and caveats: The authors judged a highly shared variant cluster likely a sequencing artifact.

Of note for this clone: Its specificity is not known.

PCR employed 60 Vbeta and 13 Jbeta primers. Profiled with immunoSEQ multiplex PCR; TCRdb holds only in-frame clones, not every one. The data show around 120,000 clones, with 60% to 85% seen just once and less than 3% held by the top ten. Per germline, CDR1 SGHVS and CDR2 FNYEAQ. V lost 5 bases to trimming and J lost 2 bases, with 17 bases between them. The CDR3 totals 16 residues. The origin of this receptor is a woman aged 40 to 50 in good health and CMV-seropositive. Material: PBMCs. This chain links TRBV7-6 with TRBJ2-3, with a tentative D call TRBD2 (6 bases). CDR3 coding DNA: TGTGCCAGCAGCCCGGGGAGGATGCGAATCACAGATACGCAGTATTTT. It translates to CASSPGRMRITDTQYF.